The 27 T cell receptor beta chains listed next were all sequenced from one sample in a study of CD8 T cells in ankylosing spondylitis. TCRdb analysed the 5' RACE reads with MiXCR anew, one entry per CDR3 protein. Here the sample spans around 150,000 distinct CDR3 sequences, approximately 7.3% being singletons. The sequenced material came from blood, either unsorted or a sorted T cell fraction (not recorded which). These receptors were obtained from a female donor with ankylosing spondylitis or in good health (not recorded which).

There are many counts of this clonotype. The chain has TRBV19 and TRBJ2-5; D may be TRBD1 (6 bases). The CDR3 has 13 residues. Germline CDR1 LNHDA, CDR2 SQIVND (reference sequence). V lost 5 bases, J lost 6 bases, and 13 bases lay in between. This chain's CDR3 is CASSSGQHQTQYF. CDR3 DNA: TGTGCCAGTAGTTCCGGACAGCACCAGACCCAGTACTTC.

With regard to this clonotype: This may be a read error: a much more frequent sequence differs by one nucleotide. This sequence joins TRBV4-1 and TRBJ2-7; 8 bases fit TRBD1. Germline V gene data show CDR1 as MGHRA and CDR2 as YSYEKL. This CDR3 is built from 14 residues. CDR3 in amino acids: CASSHGTGVYDQYF. CDR3 DNA sequence: TGCGCCAGCAGCCACGGGACAGGAGTCTACGATCAGTACTTC.

This clonotype was counted many times. This chain joins TRBV20-1 and TRBJ1-3; D is uncertain. V dropped 3 bases and J dropped 0 bases, with 6 bases sitting between them. The CDR3 extends over 13 amino acids. In germline, CDR1 is DFQATT, CDR2 SNEGSKA (reference sequence). The CDR3 reads CSASLLSGNTIYF. DNA for the CDR3: TGCAGTGCTAGTCTCCTCTCTGGAAACACCATATATTTT.

This clonotype was picked up many times. The V gene is TRBV6-2 or TRBV6-3, the J gene TRBJ1-1; 8 nucleotides line up with TRBD1. This CDR3 has 17 residues. Germline V gene lookup returns CDR1 MNHEY and CDR2 SVGEGT. Losses at the gene ends were 4 bases for V and 2 bases for J; bases not matched to a gene: 12. CDR3 coding DNA: TGTGCCAGCAGTTCCTCTGTGGACAGGGTGAAAAACACTGAAGCTTTCTTT. As protein: CASSSSVDRVKNTEAFF.

At least ten counts were recorded for this clonotype. The chain combines TRBV20-1 with TRBJ2-5, with unresolved D. The CDR3 has 13 residues. Germline assignment: CDR1 DFQATT and CDR2 SNEGSKA (reference sequence). Trimming stripped 6 bases from V and 1 base from J, with 12 bases between. The CDR3 loop reads CSARRRPQETQYF. Written as DNA, the CDR3 is TGCAGTGCCCGCCGAAGGCCCCAAGAGACCCAGTACTTC.

This chain joins TRBV5-1 and TRBJ1-6; D not resolved. This CDR3 is 16 amino acids long. Looked up from germline, CDR1 is SGHRS and CDR2 is YFSETQ. V was trimmed by 0 bases and J by 10 bases, leaving 17 bases between them. The CDR3 DNA is TGCGCCAGCAGCTTGGAGTCGGGTCAGACTGACTCACCCCTCCACTTT. Translation: CASSLESGQTDSPLHF. Full variable domain (outside the CDR3, taken from reference TRBV5-1 and TRBJ1-6): KAGVTQTPRYLIKTRGQQVTLSCSPISGHRSVSWYQQTPGQGLQFLFEYFSETQRNKGNFPGRFSGRQFSNSRSEMNVSTLELGDSALYLCASSLESGQTDSPLHFGNGTRLTVT.

At least ten counts were recorded for this clonotype. The chain couples TRBV15 to TRBJ1-2; 9 bases agree with TRBD1. The CDR3 has 13 residues. V lost 3 bases to trimming and J lost 7 bases; unmatched junction nucleotides: 3. Per germline, CDR1 LNHNV and CDR2 YYDKDF (reference sequence). CDR3 protein: CATSRGQGGGYTF. The CDR3 bases are TGTGCCACCAGCAGGGGACAGGGAGGTGGCTACACCTTC.

At least ten counts were recorded for this clonotype. This rearrangement joins TRBV12-3 or TRBV12-4 to TRBJ2-1, with 8 bases lining up with TRBD2. V shed 4 bases, J shed 4 bases, and the junction held 6 bases outside the gene matches. The CDR3 length is 15 residues. As DNA, the CDR3 is TGTGCCAGCAGTTCAGCAGGACTAGCATACAATGAGCAGTTCTTC. Residues: CASSSAGLAYNEQFF.

This clonotype occurred many times. The chain couples TRBV29-1 to TRBJ2-2; 10 nucleotides line up with TRBD1. CDR1 is SQVTM, CDR2 ANQGSEA, per germline. V shed 5 bases and J 5 bases; nucleotides not matched to a gene: 8. The CDR3 is 15 residues long. The CDR3 sequence: CSVRRGQGGTGELFF. The CDR3 nucleotides read TGCAGCGTTCGTCGTGGACAGGGGGGGACCGGGGAGCTGTTTTTT.

The sample holds many counts of this clonotype. V gene TRBV6-2 or TRBV6-3 combines with J gene TRBJ2-3; the match to TRBD2 covers 11 bases. Germline V gene data show CDR1 as MNHEY and CDR2 as SVGEGT. The CDR3 loop spans 15 amino acids. V shed 3 bases, J shed 6 bases, and the junction held 5 bases outside the gene matches. This CDR3 is CASSYSGGALDTQYF. CDR3 DNA sequence: TGTGCCAGCAGTTATAGCGGGGGGGCTCTTGATACGCAGTATTTT.

This clonotype was counted at least ten times. The J gene is TRBJ2-7, the V gene TRBV7-8; the D gene is possibly TRBD1 (5 bases). V lost 1 base and J 2 bases, leaving 12 bases between the germline ends. Germline loops: CDR1 SGHVS, CDR2 FQNEAQ. There are 15 residues in the CDR3. The DNA for the CDR3 is TGTGCCAGCAGCTTAGAGGCAGGGTTGACCTACGAGCAGTACTTC. Its translation: CASSLEAGLTYEQYF.

The genes are TRBV13 and TRBJ1-2; 8 bases map to TRBD1. The ends lost 3 bases at V and 2 bases at J; junction bases unmatched: 11. CDR3 size: 17 residues. In germline, CDR1 is PRHDT, CDR2 FYEKMQ (reference sequence). Here the CDR3 DNA reads TGTGCCAGCAGCTTGTACCAGGGGGCGGGGGTCAACTATGGCTACACCTTC. It specifies CASSLYQGAGVNYGYTF.

At least ten counts were recorded for this clonotype. The chain is built from TRBV20-1 and TRBJ2-1, with TRBD1 identical over 8 bases. The CDR3 consists of 12 residues. J lost 8 bases, V lost 6 bases, and 6 bases had no gene match. Per the germline V gene, CDR1 is DFQATT and CDR2 is SNEGSKA (reference sequence). For the CDR3, the DNA is TGCAGTGCCCCGACAGGGGCCCATGAGCAGTTCTTC. Translation gives CSAPTGAHEQFF.

There are many counts of this clonotype. The chain links TRBV3-1 to TRBJ1-4; TRBD1 agrees at 8 bases. The germline CDR1 and CDR2 sequences are LGHDT and YNNKEL (reference sequence). The junction had 14 bases not matched to a gene; V was cut back by 0 bases and J by 5 bases. The CDR3 has 19 residues. The CDR3 sequence is CASSQERVSRTGPNEKLFF. CDR3 sequence (DNA): TGTGCCAGCAGCCAAGAGCGCGTCTCGAGGACAGGGCCCAATGAAAAACTGTTTTTT.

V is TRBV6-6 and J is TRBJ1-1, with D perhaps matching TRBD1 (6 bases). V lost 2 bases and J lost 8, with 9 bases in between. Germline assignment: CDR1 MNHNY and CDR2 SVGAGI (reference sequence). This CDR3 spans 12 amino acids. As DNA, the CDR3 is TGTGCCAGCAGTTACGAAAGGGGGGAAGCTTTCTTT. It translates to CASSYERGEAFF.

This clonotype was seen a few times. The J gene is TRBJ2-2, the V gene TRBV6-1, with 10 bases fitting TRBD1. This CDR3 has 16 amino acids. Germline CDR1 reads MNHNS; CDR2 reads SASEGT. The ends lost 7 bases at V and 4 bases at J; junction bases unmatched: 9. This chain's CDR3 is CASKAPRDRGTGELFF. The CDR3, as DNA: TGTGCCAGCAAGGCCCCCCGGGACAGGGGCACCGGGGAGCTGTTTTTT.

This clonotype was counted ten times or more. The V gene is TRBV25-1, the J gene TRBJ1-3; D remains unclear. CDR3 length equals 15 residues. Trimming took 7 bases from V and 0 from J, leaving 13 bases between them. Germline assignment: CDR1 MGHDK and CDR2 SYGVNS. CDR3 DNA sequence: TGTGCCAGCACATCCGCAGGCCTCTCTGGAAACACCATATATTTT. This encodes CASTSAGLSGNTIYF. Complete variable domain (other parts from reference TRBV25-1 and TRBJ1-3): EADIYQTPRYLVIGTGKKITLECSQTMGHDKMYWYQQDPGMELHLIHYSYGVNSTEKGDLSSESTVSRIRTEHFPLTLESARPSHTSQYLCASTSAGLSGNTIYFGEGSWLTVV.

Turning to this clonotype: Just one base apart from a much larger clone, this may be a read error. The chain carries TRBV12-3 or TRBV12-4 and TRBJ1-4, with D unresolved. The CDR3 runs 12 residues. The CDR3 coding sequence is TGTACCAGCAGCCGTAAGCGGGAAAAACTGTTTTTT. It yields the protein CTSSRKREKLFF.

This clonotype appeared many times. The V and J genes are TRBV4-1 and TRBJ1-1, with TRBD1 as a possible D gene (5 bases). The CDR3 is 17 residues long. V lost 2 bases and J 5 bases, leaving 21 bases between the germline ends. In germline, CDR1 is MGHRA, CDR2 YSYEKL. The CDR3 sequence is CASSQPGRSAGGTEAFF. The CDR3 DNA reads as TGCGCCAGCAGCCAACCAGGGCGATCGGCAGGTGGAACTGAAGCTTTCTTT.

This clonotype occurred many times. The chain employs TRBV15 and TRBJ1-1; D unresolved. This CDR3 comprises 14 residues. Germline-derived CDR1 and CDR2 are LNHNV and YYDKDF (reference sequence). V lost 1 base and J lost 1, with 7 bases in between. The CDR3 nucleotides are TGTGCCACCAGCAGAGCCGGGGAGAACACTGAAGCTTTCTTT. This sequence encodes CATSRAGENTEAFF.

This clonotype was seen more than once but under ten times. V usage is TRBV7-2 and J usage is TRBJ1-1; a possible D gene is TRBD1 (6 bases). Germline V gene sequence: CDR1 SGHTA, CDR2 FQGNSA. V was cut by 6 bases and J by 3 bases, with 11 bases left in between. The CDR3 loop spans 13 amino acids. The CDR3 is CASSRGGYTEAFF. DNA of the CDR3: TGTGCCAGCAGTCGAGGGGGGTACACTGAAGCTTTCTTT.

This clonotype turned up a few times. One junction end disagrees with the germline gene, perhaps due to a read error. The chain combines TRBV7-7 with TRBJ2-1, with TRBD1 matching 11 bases. Looked up from germline, CDR1 is SSHAT and CDR2 is FNYEAQ (reference sequence). The CDR3 spans 15 residues. This CDR3 reads CASSKGTGGSNEQFF. CDR3 sequence (DNA): TGTGCTAGCAGCAAAGGGACAGGGGGAAGCAATGAGCAGTTCTTC.

This clonotype was counted ten times or more. A read error may produce the germline difference seen at one junction end. The chain links TRBV4-2 to TRBJ1-3, with 8 bases aligning to TRBD1. The germline V gene encodes CDR1 LGHNA and CDR2 YNFKEQ. The CDR3 is 15 residues long. The CDR3 is CASSEDRGWGNTIYF. DNA for the CDR3: TGTGCCAGCAGCGAAGACAGGGGCTGGGGAAACACCATATATTTT.

This clonotype was counted ten times or more. The V and J genes are TRBV5-1 and TRBJ1-6; TRBD1 agrees at 10 bases. The CDR3 loop spans 18 amino acids. Losses at the gene ends were 4 bases for V and 4 bases for J; bases not matched to a gene: 11. CDR1 and CDR2 from the germline V gene are SGHRS and YFSETQ. CDR3 loop: CASSPGTGAGAYNSPLHF. In DNA form, the CDR3 reads TGCGCCAGCAGCCCCGGGACAGGGGCCGGTGCTTATAATTCACCCCTCCACTTT.

There are many counts of this clonotype. The V and J genes are TRBV12-3 or TRBV12-4 and TRBJ2-7, with TRBD1 as a possible D gene (5 bases). The CDR3 runs to 13 residues. Trimming stripped 6 bases from V and 7 bases from J, with 16 bases between. The CDR3 is CASSSQGFGEQYF. The CDR3 DNA sequence: TGTGCCAGCAGCTCTCAGGGTTTCGGGGAGCAGTACTTC.

This clonotype was found many times. The chain is built from TRBV12-3 or TRBV12-4 and TRBJ2-7, with 9 bases matching TRBD1. The V segment lost 3 bases and the J segment 7 bases; nucleotides outside the gene matches: 7. The CDR3 covers 14 residues. In nucleotides, the CDR3 is TGTGCCAGCAGTTTCGACAGGGGGATTGGGGAGCAGTACTTC. It translates to CASSFDRGIGEQYF.

At least ten counts were recorded for this clonotype. This rearrangement joins TRBV12-3 or TRBV12-4 to TRBJ2-7; D remains unclear. The CDR3 runs 13 residues. V was cut by 4 bases and J by 6 bases, with 13 bases left in between. In nucleotides, the CDR3 is TGTGCCAGCAGTTCCGGACGTTCTGGCGAGCAGTACTTC. This translates into CASSSGRSGEQYF.